This is a list of T cell receptor beta chains from one sample in a study of T cell responses to AZD1222 COVID-19 vaccine. TCRdb keeps only in-frame clones here, not all; method: immunoSEQ multiplex PCR. The data show more than 80,000 clones, just over 90% seen once. Material: peripheral blood, obtained on day 0 of AZD1222 vaccination. These receptors all come from an adult in good health. CDR3s include the opening cysteine and the closing phenylalanine or tryptophan. A D gene is named only where the DNA matches it firmly. Only some rows state a clone size, as once, few, many or a class for expanded clones.

clone size: .
V gene: TRBV18
J gene: TRBJ2-7
D gene: .
CDR3 DNA: TGTGCCAGCTCACCATCATCCGGGGGTGACTACGAGCAGTACTTC
CDR3 protein: CASSPSSGGDYEQYF

clone size: .
V gene: TRBV6-4
J gene: TRBJ2-1
D gene: .
CDR3 DNA: TGTGCCAGCAGTGACTCGAAAGGGAACTACAGATACAATGAGCAGTTCTTC
CDR3 protein: CASSDSKGNYRYNEQFF

clone size: few
V gene: TRBV10-3
J gene: TRBJ2-7
D gene: TRBD2
CDR3 DNA: TGTGCCATCAACCGTAGCGGGGCTAAAAGCTCCTACGAGCAGTACTTC
CDR3 protein: CAINRSGAKSSYEQYF

clone size: .
V gene: TRBV7-2
J gene: TRBJ2-4
D gene: .
CDR3 DNA: TGTGCCAGCAGCTCAACTCCCGAGGAGGGCAAAAACATTCAGTACTTC
CDR3 protein: CASSSTPEEGKNIQYF

clone size: once
V gene: TRBV12-3/TRBV12-4
J gene: TRBJ1-2
D gene: .
CDR3 DNA: TGTGCCAGCAGTCCCACAGGGTATGGCTACACCTTC
CDR3 protein: CASSPTGYGYTF

clone size: .
V gene: TRBV3-1/TRBV3-2
J gene: TRBJ1-3
D gene: .
CDR3 DNA: TGTGCCAGCAGCCCATCCTCTTCTACCGGGACCAACTCTGGAAACACCATATATTTT
CDR3 protein: CASSPSSSTGTNSGNTIYF

clone size: once
V gene: TRBV5-1
J gene: TRBJ2-3
D gene: .
CDR3 DNA: TGCGCCAGCAGCTTGGGACAGCAGTCAGATACGCAGTATTTT
CDR3 protein: CASSLGQQSDTQYF

clone size: .
V gene: TRBV7-2
J gene: TRBJ2-7
D gene: TRBD2
CDR3 DNA: TGTGCCAGCAGCCGCGCCGAGCGGGGGTCCTACGAGCAGTACTTC
CDR3 protein: CASSRAERGSYEQYF

clone size: once
V gene: TRBV4-2
J gene: TRBJ2-1
D gene: .
CDR3 DNA: TGTGCCAGCAGCCAAGATTCGGGCGCAAGCAATGAGCAGTTCTTC
CDR3 protein: CASSQDSGASNEQFF

clone size: .
V gene: TRBV6-2/TRBV6-3
J gene: TRBJ1-5
D gene: TRBD1
CDR3 DNA: TGTGCCAGCAGTTACCCGGGACAGGGAAGCAGCAATCAGCCCCAGCATTTT
CDR3 protein: CASSYPGQGSSNQPQHF

clone size: .
V gene: TRBV5-5
J gene: TRBJ2-5
D gene: .
CDR3 DNA: TGTGCCAGCAGCTTGGCTGATCCAGAGACCCAGTACTTC
CDR3 protein: CASSLADPETQYF

clone size: .
V gene: TRBV7-2
J gene: TRBJ2-3
D gene: TRBD2
CDR3 DNA: TGTGCCAGCAGCCTCAGCGGGGGGGGCTTTTCAGATACGCAGTATTTT
CDR3 protein: CASSLSGGGFSDTQYF

clone size: .
V gene: TRBV28
J gene: TRBJ1-5
D gene: TRBD1
CDR3 DNA: TGTGCCAGCACCTTACCGGGACAGCCCAATCAGCCCCAGCATTTT
CDR3 protein: CASTLPGQPNQPQHF

clone size: .
V gene: TRBV28
J gene: TRBJ1-1
D gene: .
CDR3 DNA: TGTGCCAGCAGTTCCGGGGGGCTGGACACTGAAGCTTTCTTT
CDR3 protein: CASSSGGLDTEAFF

clone size: .
V gene: TRBV2
J gene: TRBJ2-5
D gene: .
CDR3 DNA: TGTGCCAGCAGTGAAAGAGTTCGGCCAGGGCGGGAGACCCAGTACTTC
CDR3 protein: CASSERVRPGRETQYF

clone size: .
V gene: TRBV7-3
J gene: TRBJ2-1
D gene: TRBD2
CDR3 DNA: TGTGCCAGCAGTCAACTCCAGACTAGCGGTTACAATGAGCAGTTCTTC
CDR3 protein: CASSQLQTSGYNEQFF

clone size: .
V gene: TRBV28
J gene: TRBJ2-6
D gene: TRBD1
CDR3 DNA: TGTGCCAGCAGCGACAGGGGGCGAGGGGCCAACGTCCTGACTTTC
CDR3 protein: CASSDRGRGANVLTF

clone size: .
V gene: TRBV5-6
J gene: TRBJ1-2
D gene: .
CDR3 DNA: TGTGCCAGCAGCTTTTATGGGGTGTACTACTATGGCTACACCTTC
CDR3 protein: CASSFYGVYYYGYTF

clone size: .
V gene: TRBV7-9
J gene: TRBJ1-2
D gene: .
CDR3 DNA: TGTGCCAGTAGCTTGGGGAGTGGGGTTGGCTACACCTTC
CDR3 protein: CASSLGSGVGYTF

clone size: .
V gene: TRBV5-1
J gene: TRBJ1-2
D gene: TRBD1
CDR3 DNA: TGCGCCAGCAGCTCATGGACAGGGCATTATGGCTACACCTTC
CDR3 protein: CASSSWTGHYGYTF

clone size: .
V gene: TRBV9
J gene: TRBJ1-2
D gene: .
CDR3 DNA: TGTGCCAGCAGCGTAGAGACAGCAATCGGGTCAATTGGCTACACCTTC
CDR3 protein: CASSVETAIGSIGYTF

clone size: .
V gene: TRBV3-1/TRBV3-2
J gene: TRBJ1-1
D gene: .
CDR3 DNA: TGTGCCAGCAGCCAAGACACAGGGAACACTGAAGCTTTCTTT
CDR3 protein: CASSQDTGNTEAFF

clone size: .
V gene: TRBV11-3
J gene: TRBJ2-1
D gene: TRBD2
CDR3 DNA: TGTGCCAGCAGCGGCTTGACTAGCGGGGGGTACAATGAGCAGTTCTTC
CDR3 protein: CASSGLTSGGYNEQFF

clone size: .
V gene: TRBV7-9
J gene: TRBJ2-7
D gene: .
CDR3 DNA: TGTGCCAGCAGCCGAACAGGTTTAGGGTACGAGCAGTACTTC
CDR3 protein: CASSRTGLGYEQYF

clone size: .
V gene: TRBV15
J gene: TRBJ2-7
D gene: .
CDR3 DNA: TGTGCCACCAGGTATCAGGGGTCCGAGGTGTCAGAGCAGTACTTC
CDR3 protein: CATRYQGSEVSEQYF

clone size: .
V gene: TRBV12-3/TRBV12-4
J gene: TRBJ1-2
D gene: TRBD1
CDR3 DNA: TGTGCCAGCAGTTTAGGACAGGGCTATGGCTACACCTTC
CDR3 protein: CASSLGQGYGYTF

clone size: .
V gene: TRBV19
J gene: TRBJ2-2
D gene: .
CDR3 DNA: TGTGCCAGTAGTAGGCCCGGTTGGGGGACATTGAACACCGGGGAGCTGTTTTTT
CDR3 protein: CASSRPGWGTLNTGELFF

clone size: .
V gene: TRBV5-1
J gene: TRBJ1-2
D gene: .
CDR3 DNA: TGCGCCAGCAGCCCGGAGGGCCCTTTGGAGGATGGGAATGGCTACACCTTC
CDR3 protein: CASSPEGPLEDGNGYTF

clone size: .
V gene: TRBV2
J gene: TRBJ2-7
D gene: TRBD1
CDR3 DNA: TGTGCCATCAGGGGACAGGGCGACGAGCAGTACTTC
CDR3 protein: CAIRGQGDEQYF

clone size: .
V gene: TRBV5-1
J gene: TRBJ1-1
D gene: .
CDR3 DNA: TGCGCCAGCAGCTTGGATCGGTATGAAGCTTTCTTT
CDR3 protein: CASSLDRYEAFF

clone size: .
V gene: TRBV7-9
J gene: TRBJ2-1
D gene: TRBD1
CDR3 DNA: TGTGCCAGCAGCTTAGAGGGACAGTACAATGAGCAGTTCTTC
CDR3 protein: CASSLEGQYNEQFF

clone size: few
V gene: TRBV4-1
J gene: TRBJ2-2
D gene: .
CDR3 DNA: TGCGCCAGCAGCCAAGCAAGCGGGCCGAACACCGGGGAGCTGTTTTTT
CDR3 protein: CASSQASGPNTGELFF

clone size: .
V gene: TRBV4-2
J gene: TRBJ2-5
D gene: TRBD2
CDR3 DNA: TGTGCCAGCAGCCAAGAAGAGGCGGGGGGCGAAGAGACCCAGTACTTC
CDR3 protein: CASSQEEAGGEETQYF

clone size: .
V gene: TRBV28
J gene: TRBJ1-1
D gene: .
CDR3 DNA: TGTGCCAGCCCCGCATCTGACAGACCAGACGTCACTGAAGCTTTCTTT
CDR3 protein: CASPASDRPDVTEAFF

clone size: .
V gene: TRBV9
J gene: TRBJ2-2
D gene: TRBD1
CDR3 DNA: TGTGCCAGCAGCGGATATCGGGACAGGGCGAACACCGGGGAGCTGTTTTTT
CDR3 protein: CASSGYRDRANTGELFF

clone size: .
V gene: TRBV5-1
J gene: TRBJ1-6
D gene: TRBD1
CDR3 DNA: TGCGCCAGCAGCCCTAGGACGGGAACAGGGGGGGTGGAGTGGTCACCCCTCCACTTT
CDR3 protein: CASSPRTGTGGVEWSPLHF

clone size: .
V gene: TRBV5-4
J gene: TRBJ2-2
D gene: TRBD1
CDR3 DNA: TGTGCCAGCAGGAAAACAGGGGCGAACACCGGGGAGCTGTTTTTT
CDR3 protein: CASRKTGANTGELFF

clone size: .
V gene: TRBV27
J gene: TRBJ1-5
D gene: .
CDR3 DNA: TGTGCCAGCAGTTCCAGCACCAATCAGCCCCAGCATTTT
CDR3 protein: CASSSSTNQPQHF

clone size: .
V gene: TRBV4-1
J gene: TRBJ2-7
D gene: .
CDR3 DNA: TGCGCCAGCAGCCAGGGAACAGGCCAGGGTACGAAGTACTTC
CDR3 protein: CASSQGTGQGTKYF

clone size: few
V gene: TRBV4-3
J gene: TRBJ1-6
D gene: .
CDR3 DNA: TGCGCCAGCAGCCTCGGCAGTAATAATTCACCCCTCCACTTT
CDR3 protein: CASSLGSNNSPLHF

clone size: few
V gene: TRBV4-1
J gene: TRBJ1-2
D gene: .
CDR3 DNA: TGCGCCAGCAGCCAAGAGTCAGGGGCAGCTAACTATGGCTACACCTTC
CDR3 protein: CASSQESGAANYGYTF